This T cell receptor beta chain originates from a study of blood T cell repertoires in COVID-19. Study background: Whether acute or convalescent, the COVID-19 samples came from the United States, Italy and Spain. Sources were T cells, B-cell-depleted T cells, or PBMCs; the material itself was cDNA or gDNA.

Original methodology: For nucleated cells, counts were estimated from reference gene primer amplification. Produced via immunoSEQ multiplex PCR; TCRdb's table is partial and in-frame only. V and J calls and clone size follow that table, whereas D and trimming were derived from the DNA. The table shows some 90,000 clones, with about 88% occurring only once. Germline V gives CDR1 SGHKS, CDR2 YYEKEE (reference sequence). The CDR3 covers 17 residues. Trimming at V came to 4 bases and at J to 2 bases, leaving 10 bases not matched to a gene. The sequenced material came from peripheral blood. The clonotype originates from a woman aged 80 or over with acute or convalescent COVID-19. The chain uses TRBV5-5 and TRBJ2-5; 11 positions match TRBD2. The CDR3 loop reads CASSRTTSGARQETQYF. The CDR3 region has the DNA TGTGCCAGCAGCCGAACGACTAGCGGGGCAAGACAAGAGACCCAGTACTTC.